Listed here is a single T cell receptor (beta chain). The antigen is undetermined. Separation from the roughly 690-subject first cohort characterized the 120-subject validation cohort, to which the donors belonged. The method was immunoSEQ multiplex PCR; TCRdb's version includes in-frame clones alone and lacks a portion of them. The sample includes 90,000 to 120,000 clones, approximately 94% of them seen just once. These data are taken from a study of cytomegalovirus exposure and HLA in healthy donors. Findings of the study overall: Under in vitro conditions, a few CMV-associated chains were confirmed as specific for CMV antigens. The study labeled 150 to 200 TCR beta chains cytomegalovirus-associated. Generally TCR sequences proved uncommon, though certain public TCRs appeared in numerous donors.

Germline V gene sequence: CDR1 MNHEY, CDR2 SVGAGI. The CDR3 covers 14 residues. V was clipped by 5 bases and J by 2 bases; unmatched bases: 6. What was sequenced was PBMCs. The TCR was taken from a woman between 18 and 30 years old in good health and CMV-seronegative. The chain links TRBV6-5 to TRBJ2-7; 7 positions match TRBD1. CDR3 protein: CASSPGTATYEQYF. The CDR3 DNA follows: TGTGCCAGCAGTCCCGGGACAGCAACCTACGAGCAGTACTTC.